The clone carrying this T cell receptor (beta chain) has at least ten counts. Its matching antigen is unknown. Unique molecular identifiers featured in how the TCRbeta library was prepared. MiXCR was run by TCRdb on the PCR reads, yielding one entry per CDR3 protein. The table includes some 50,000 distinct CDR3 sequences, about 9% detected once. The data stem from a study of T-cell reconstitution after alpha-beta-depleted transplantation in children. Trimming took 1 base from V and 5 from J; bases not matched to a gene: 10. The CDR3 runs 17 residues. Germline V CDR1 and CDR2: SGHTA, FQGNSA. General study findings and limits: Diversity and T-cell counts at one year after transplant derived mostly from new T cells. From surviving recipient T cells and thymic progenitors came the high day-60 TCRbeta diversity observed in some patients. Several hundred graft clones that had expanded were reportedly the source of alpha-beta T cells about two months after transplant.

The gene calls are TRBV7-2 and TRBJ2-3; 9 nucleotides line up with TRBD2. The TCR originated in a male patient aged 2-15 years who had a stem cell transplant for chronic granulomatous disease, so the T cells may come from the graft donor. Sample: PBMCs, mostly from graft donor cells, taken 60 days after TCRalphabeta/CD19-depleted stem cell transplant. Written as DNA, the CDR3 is TGTGCCAGCAGCTTAGGCGGTAGCGGGAGTTGGGGAGATACGCAGTATTTT. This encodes CASSLGGSGSWGDTQYF.